This T cell receptor beta chain was captured by sequencing in a study of neoadjuvant anti-PD-1 for oral cavity cancer. V was pared by 1 base and J by 3 bases, with 7 bases of the junction left unmatched. There are 17 residues in the CDR3. Looked up from germline, CDR1 is SNHLY and CDR2 is FYNNEI. Sequencing was performed with immunoSEQ multiplex PCR; in TCRdb, only in-frame clones are kept and a portion is missing. The sample includes tens of thousands of clones, 80% to 90% of them seen just once. This chain uses TRBV2 with TRBJ2-2; TRBD2 aligns across 8 bases. Sequencing used PBMCs, obtained before nivolumab (anti-PD-1) treatment. This TCR came from a person between 35 and 79 years old with oral cavity squamous cell carcinoma. CDR3 DNA sequence: TGTGCCAGCAGTGAAGTAGGCGGGAGGTCCCACACCGGGGAGCTGTTTTTT. It encodes CASSEVGGRSHTGELFF.